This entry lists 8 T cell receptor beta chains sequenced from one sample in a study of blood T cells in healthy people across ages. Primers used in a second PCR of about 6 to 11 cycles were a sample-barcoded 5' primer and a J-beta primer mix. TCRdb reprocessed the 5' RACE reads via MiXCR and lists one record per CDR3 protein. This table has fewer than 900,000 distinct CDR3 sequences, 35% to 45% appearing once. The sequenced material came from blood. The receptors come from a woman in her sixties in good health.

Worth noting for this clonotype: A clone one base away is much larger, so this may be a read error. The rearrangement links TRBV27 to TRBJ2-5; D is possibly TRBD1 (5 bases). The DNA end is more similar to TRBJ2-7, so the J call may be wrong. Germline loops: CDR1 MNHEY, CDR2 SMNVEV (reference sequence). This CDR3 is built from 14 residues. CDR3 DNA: TGTGCCAGCAGTTTAGCGGCAGGGCCCTACGAGCAGTACTTC. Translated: CASSLAAGPYEQYF.

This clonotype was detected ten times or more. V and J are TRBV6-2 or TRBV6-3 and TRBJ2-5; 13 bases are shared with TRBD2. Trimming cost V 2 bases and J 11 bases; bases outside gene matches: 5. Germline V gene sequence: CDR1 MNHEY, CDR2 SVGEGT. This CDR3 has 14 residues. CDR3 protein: CASSYGTSGIEQYF. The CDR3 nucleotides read TGTGCCAGCAGTTACGGGACTAGCGGGATTGAGCAGTACTTC.

The CDR3 DNA reads as TGCAGTGCTAGCAGAGGAGTGGGGGAGCAGTACTTC. It codes for CSASRGVGEQYF. V and J are TRBV20-1 and TRBJ2-7; no clear D. This CDR3 is built from 12 residues. The germline CDR1 and CDR2 sequences are DFQATT and SNEGSKA (reference sequence). V was cut by 3 bases and J by 7 bases, with 13 bases left in between.

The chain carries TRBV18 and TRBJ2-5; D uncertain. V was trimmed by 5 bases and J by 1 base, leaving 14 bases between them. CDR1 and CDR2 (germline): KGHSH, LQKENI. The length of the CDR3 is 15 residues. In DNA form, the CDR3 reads TGTGCCAGCTCAACTCTACCGACTCCCCAAGAGACCCAGTACTTC. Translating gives CASSTLPTPQETQYF.

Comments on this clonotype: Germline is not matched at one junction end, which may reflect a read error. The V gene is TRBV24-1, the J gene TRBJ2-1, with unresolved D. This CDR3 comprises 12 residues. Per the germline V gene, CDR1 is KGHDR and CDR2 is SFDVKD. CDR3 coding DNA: TGCGCCACCAGTGGGGTACGTAATGAGCAGTTCTTC. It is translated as CATSGVRNEQFF.

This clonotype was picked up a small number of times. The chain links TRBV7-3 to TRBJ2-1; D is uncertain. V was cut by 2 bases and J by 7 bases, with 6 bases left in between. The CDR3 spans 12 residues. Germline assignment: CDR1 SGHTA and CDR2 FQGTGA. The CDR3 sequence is CASSLQDNEQFF. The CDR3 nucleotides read TGTGCCAGCAGCTTACAAGATAATGAGCAGTTCTTC.

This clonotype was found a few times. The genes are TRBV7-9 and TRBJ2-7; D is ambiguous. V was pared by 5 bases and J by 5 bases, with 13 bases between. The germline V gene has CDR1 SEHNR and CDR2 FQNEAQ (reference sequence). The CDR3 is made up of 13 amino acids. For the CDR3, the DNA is TGTGCCAGCAGCCATTCTAACTTCGACGAGCAGTACTTC. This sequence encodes CASSHSNFDEQYF. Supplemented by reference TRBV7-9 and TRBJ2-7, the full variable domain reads DTGVSQNPRHKITKRGQNVTFRCDPISEHNRLYWYRQTLGQGPEFLTYFQNEAQLEKSRLLSDRFSAERPKGSFSTLEIQRTEQGDSAMYLCASSHSNFDEQYFGPGTRLTVT.

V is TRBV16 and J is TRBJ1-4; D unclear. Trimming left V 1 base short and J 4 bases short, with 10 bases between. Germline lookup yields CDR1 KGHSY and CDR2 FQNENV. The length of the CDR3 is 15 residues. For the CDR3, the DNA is TGTGCCAGCAGCCAATACCCTACGGGTAATGAAAAACTGTTTTTT. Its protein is CASSQYPTGNEKLFF.